The clone carrying this T cell receptor (beta chain) was seen a handful of times. The antigen remains unidentified. The sample comes from a study of beta chain features in type 1 diabetes. General study findings and limits: The VDJ junctions of type 1 diabetes patients carried fewer insertions and more deletions. All four CD4+ subsets of Type 1 diabetes patients contained TCRB CDR3s that were moderately but significantly shorter.

Sorted CD4+ subsets: naive, central memory, regulatory, stem cell-like memory (CD45RO/CCR7/CD25/CD127/CD95/CD27 panel). The sequenced template was cDNA made from the entire isolated RNA. TCRdb's copy holds only in-frame clones and misses some; the assay was immunoSEQ multiplex PCR. The data show about 620,000 clones, 15% to 17% seen once. Trimming cost V 1 base and J 1 base, with 10 bases left between them. From germline, CDR1 is MNHEY and CDR2 SMNVEV (reference sequence). The CDR3 is 15 residues long. The genes are TRBV27 and TRBJ2-5; D gene unclear. The clonotype originates from a young man in good health. Sequenced material: naive CD4+ T cells from blood. CDR3 in amino acids: CASSLLALGQETQYF. The CDR3 DNA follows: TGTGCCAGCAGTTTATTGGCTTTGGGCCAAGAGACCCAGTACTTC.